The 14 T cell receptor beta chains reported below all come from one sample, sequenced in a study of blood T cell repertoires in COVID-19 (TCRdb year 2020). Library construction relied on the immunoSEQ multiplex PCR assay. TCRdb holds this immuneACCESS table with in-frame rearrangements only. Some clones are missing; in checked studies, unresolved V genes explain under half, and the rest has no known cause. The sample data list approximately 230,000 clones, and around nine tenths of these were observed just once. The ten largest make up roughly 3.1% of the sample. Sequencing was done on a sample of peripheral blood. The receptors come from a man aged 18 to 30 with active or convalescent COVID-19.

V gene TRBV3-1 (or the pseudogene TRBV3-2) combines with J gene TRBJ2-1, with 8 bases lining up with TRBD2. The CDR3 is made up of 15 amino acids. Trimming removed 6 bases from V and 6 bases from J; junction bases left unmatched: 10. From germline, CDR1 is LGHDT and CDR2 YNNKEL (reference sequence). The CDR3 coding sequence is TGTGCCAGCAGTCGGGCCGGGGGGGCCGGCAATGAGCAGTTCTTC. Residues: CASSRAGGAGNEQFF.

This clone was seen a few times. This chain's CDR3 is CATSTGGTEAFF. The CDR3 nucleotides read TGTGCCACCAGCACAGGGGGCACTGAAGCTTTCTTT. V gene TRBV24-1 combines with J gene TRBJ1-1; 8 bases fit TRBD1. The CDR3 covers 12 residues. Germline assignment: CDR1 KGHDR and CDR2 SFDVKD. J lost 4 bases, V lost 7 bases, and 1 base had no gene match.

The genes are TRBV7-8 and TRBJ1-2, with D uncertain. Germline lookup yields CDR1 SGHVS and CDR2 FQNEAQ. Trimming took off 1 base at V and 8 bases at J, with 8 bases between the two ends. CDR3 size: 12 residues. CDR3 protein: CASSLGVGGYTF. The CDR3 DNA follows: TGTGCCAGCAGCTTAGGGGTCGGGGGCTACACCTTC.

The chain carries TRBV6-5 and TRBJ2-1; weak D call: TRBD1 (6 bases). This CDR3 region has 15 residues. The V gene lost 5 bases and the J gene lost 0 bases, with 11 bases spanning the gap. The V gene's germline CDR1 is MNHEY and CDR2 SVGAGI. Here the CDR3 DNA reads TGTGCCAGCAGTCATCGAGGGGGCTCCTACAATGAGCAGTTCTTC. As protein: CASSHRGGSYNEQFF.

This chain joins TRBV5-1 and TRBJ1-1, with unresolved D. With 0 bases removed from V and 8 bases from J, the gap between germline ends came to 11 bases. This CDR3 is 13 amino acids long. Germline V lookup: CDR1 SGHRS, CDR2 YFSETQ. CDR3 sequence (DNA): TGCGCCAGCAGCTTGGGAGGAGGAGGCGAAGCTTTCTTT. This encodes CASSLGGGGEAFF.

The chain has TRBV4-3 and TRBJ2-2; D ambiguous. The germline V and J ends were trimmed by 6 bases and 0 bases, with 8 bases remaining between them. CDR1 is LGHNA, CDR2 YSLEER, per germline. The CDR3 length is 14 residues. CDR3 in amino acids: CASSTDTNTGELFF. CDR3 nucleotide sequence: TGCGCCAGCAGTACAGATACGAACACCGGGGAGCTGTTTTTT.

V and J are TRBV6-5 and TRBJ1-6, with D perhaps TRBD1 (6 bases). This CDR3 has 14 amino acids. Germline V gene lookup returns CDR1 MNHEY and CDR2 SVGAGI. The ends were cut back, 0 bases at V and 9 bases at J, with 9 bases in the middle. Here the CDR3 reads CASSYSTGSSPLHF. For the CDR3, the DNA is TGTGCCAGCAGTTACTCTACAGGGAGTTCACCCCTCCACTTT.

CDR3: CASSGALASPTDTQYF. CDR3 in DNA: TGTGCCAGCAGCGGTGCACTAGCTAGCCCCACAGATACGCAGTATTTT. V and J are TRBV7-9 and TRBJ2-3; D perhaps matches TRBD2 (6 bases). This CDR3 contains 16 residues. Germline V lookup: CDR1 SEHNR, CDR2 FQNEAQ (reference sequence). The V end was cut by 5 bases, the J end by 2 bases, with 17 bases between.

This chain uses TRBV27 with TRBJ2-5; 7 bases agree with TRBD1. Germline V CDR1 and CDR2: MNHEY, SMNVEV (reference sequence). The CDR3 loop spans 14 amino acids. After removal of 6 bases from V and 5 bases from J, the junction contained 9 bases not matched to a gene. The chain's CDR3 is CASSPRDRTETQYF. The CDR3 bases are TGTGCCAGCAGCCCCCGGGACAGAACGGAGACCCAGTACTTC.

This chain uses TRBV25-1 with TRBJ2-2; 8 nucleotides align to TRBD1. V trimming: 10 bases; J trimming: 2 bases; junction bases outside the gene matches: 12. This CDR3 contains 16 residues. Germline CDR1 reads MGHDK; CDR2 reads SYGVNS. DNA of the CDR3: TGTGCCACCGAATCTACAGGGGGTGACAACACCGGGGAGCTGTTTTTT. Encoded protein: CATESTGGDNTGELFF.

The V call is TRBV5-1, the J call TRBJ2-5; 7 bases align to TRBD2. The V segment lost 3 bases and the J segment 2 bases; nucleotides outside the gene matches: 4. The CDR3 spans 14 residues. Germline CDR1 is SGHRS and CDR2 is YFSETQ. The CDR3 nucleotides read TGCGCCAGCAGCTCCGGACTAGTTCAAGAGACCCAGTACTTC. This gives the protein CASSSGLVQETQYF.

The CDR3: CASSLDVGDKSAQPQHF. CDR3 sequence (DNA): TGTGCCAGCAGCTTAGACGTGGGCGACAAATCGGCTCAGCCCCAGCATTTT. The rearrangement links TRBV7-8 to TRBJ1-5; D gene uncertain. The length of the CDR3 is 17 residues. Per germline, CDR1 SGHVS and CDR2 FQNEAQ. V dropped 1 base and J dropped 6 bases, with 19 bases sitting between them.

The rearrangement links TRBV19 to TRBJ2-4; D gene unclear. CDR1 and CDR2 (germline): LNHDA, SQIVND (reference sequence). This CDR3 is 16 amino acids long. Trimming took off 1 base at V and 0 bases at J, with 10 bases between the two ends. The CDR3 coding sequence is TGTGCCAGTAGTATAGGGAGCCTAATAGCCAAAAACATTCAGTACTTC. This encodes CASSIGSLIAKNIQYF.

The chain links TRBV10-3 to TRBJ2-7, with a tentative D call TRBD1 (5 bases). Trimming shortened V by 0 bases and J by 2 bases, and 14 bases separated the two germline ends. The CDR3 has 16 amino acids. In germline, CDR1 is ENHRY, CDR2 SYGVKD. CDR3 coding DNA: TGTGCCATCAGTGAGTCTAGGACATCATACCCCTACGAGCAGTACTTC. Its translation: CAISESRTSYPYEQYF.